What follows are 9 T cell receptor beta chains derived from one specimen sequenced in a study of shared clonotypes between healthy human individuals. The protocol was immunoSEQ multiplex PCR, while the TCRdb copy is restricted to in-frame clones and leaves out a portion. The data show 1 million to 1.3 million clones, approximately 78% seen once. Sequencing was carried out using memory CD4+ T cells from PBMCs. Subset in this sample: CD45RA-negative fraction. Receptor source: a man aged 18 to 29 in good health. Some clones in this sample may be carry-over from other donors' samples.

In its sample, this clone was seen a few times. The chain couples TRBV19 to TRBJ2-6; TRBD2 is a possible D gene (6 bases). From germline, CDR1 is LNHDA and CDR2 SQIVND (reference sequence). V lost 5 bases and J 0 bases, leaving 14 bases between the germline ends. This CDR3 contains 17 residues. CDR3 in DNA: TGTGCCAGTAGTTCCCCGGGACTGGCCTCTGGGGCCAACGTCCTGACTTTC. Protein: CASSSPGLASGANVLTF.

The J gene is TRBJ1-1, the V gene TRBV11-2, with 7 bases lining up with TRBD1. The CDR3 totals 15 residues. Trimming cost V 0 bases and J 5 bases; bases outside gene matches: 6. Germline lookup yields CDR1 SGHAT and CDR2 FQNNGV. The CDR3 is CASSLEGNRGTEAFF. The CDR3 DNA reads as TGTGCCAGCAGCTTAGAGGGTAACAGGGGTACTGAAGCTTTCTTT.

DNA for the CDR3: TGTGCCAGCAGTCCGAGGCTTTATGAGCAGTTCTTC. Translating gives CASSPRLYEQFF. This chain joins TRBV28 and TRBJ2-1; no reliable D call. The CDR3 totals 12 residues. The germline V and J ends were trimmed by 5 bases and 8 bases, with 10 bases remaining between them. In germline, CDR1 is MDHEN, CDR2 SYDVKM.

The V and J genes are TRBV7-9 and TRBJ1-5; 7 bases fit TRBD1. CDR1 SEHNR and CDR2 FQNEAQ come from the germline V gene (reference sequence). The CDR3 sequence is 17 residues long. J gave up 0 bases and V 4 bases, and 9 bases lay outside the gene matches. As DNA, the CDR3 is TGTGCCAGCAGCTCCGAATCGGACAGGTATAGCAATCAGCCCCAGCATTTT. Residues: CASSSESDRYSNQPQHF.

This sequence joins TRBV6-6 and TRBJ1-5; D gene uncertain. V was trimmed by 3 bases and J by 7 bases, leaving 7 bases between them. CDR1 is MNHNY, CDR2 SVGAGI, per germline (reference sequence). The CDR3 sequence is 12 residues long. The CDR3 loop is CASSYREQPQHF. DNA of the CDR3: TGTGCCAGCAGTTATCGGGAACAGCCCCAGCATTTT.

The J gene is TRBJ1-1, the V gene TRBV5-1, with TRBD1 matching over 7 bases. This CDR3 contains 16 residues. Germline trimming cut 4 bases from V and 1 base from J; bases unmatched to any gene: 10. Germline V gene lookup returns CDR1 SGHRS and CDR2 YFSETQ. The CDR3 DNA reads as TGCGCCAGCAGCGGGGTGCCGGGACAGCAGAACACTGAAGCTTTCTTT. It specifies CASSGVPGQQNTEAFF.

The chain uses TRBV19 and TRBJ1-4; D remains unclear. This CDR3 spans 14 amino acids. From germline, CDR1 is LNHDA and CDR2 SQIVND (reference sequence). Trimming shortened V by 5 bases and J by 7 bases, and 14 bases separated the two germline ends. In DNA form, the CDR3 reads TGTGCCAGTAGTGACGGGCGTCGGGGTGAAAAACTGTTTTTT. Its protein is CASSDGRRGEKLFF.

The chain is built from TRBV19 and TRBJ2-7, with D perhaps being TRBD1 or TRBD2 (6 bases each). The V gene's germline CDR1 is LNHDA and CDR2 SQIVND (reference sequence). Trimming left V 3 bases short and J 6 bases short, with 15 bases between. The CDR3 has 14 amino acids. The CDR3 region has the DNA TGTGCCAGTAGTATTACGGGGGCGGCCACCGAGCAGTACTTC. Amino acid sequence: CASSITGAATEQYF. Filled out from reference TRBV19 and TRBJ2-7, the complete variable domain reads DGGITQSPKYLFRKEGQNVTLSCEQNLNHDAMYWYRQDPGQGLRLIYYSQIVNDFQKGDIAEGYSVSREKKESFPLTVTSAQKNPTAFYLCASSITGAATEQYFGPGTRLTVT.

J is TRBJ2-7 and V is TRBV5-1; 11 bases fit TRBD2. CDR3 length: 17 amino acids. CDR1 and CDR2 from the germline V gene are SGHRS and YFSETQ. The trim removed 4 bases at V and 0 bases at J, leaving 9 bases unmatched. The CDR3 reads CASSPWTSGFGSYEQYF. The CDR3 DNA sequence: TGCGCCAGCAGCCCGTGGACTAGCGGGTTTGGCTCCTACGAGCAGTACTTC.